The 26 T cell receptor beta chains given below trace back to one sample, sequenced in a study of brain T cells in children with intractable seizures. Documented time point: blood from clinic visit 5 months post-surgery; TSC patient then seizure free. Clones were read by immunoSEQ multiplex PCR, and TCRdb kept only the in-frame ones, dropping some. The table includes 300,000 to 400,000 clones, about 94% detected once. Material: peripheral blood, obtained 5 to 6 months after surgery. All receptors come from a boy under two years old with tuberous sclerosis and intractable seizures.

The rearrangement uses TRBV24-1 and TRBJ2-2, with no clear D. Trimming removed 9 bases at V and 4 bases at J, with 5 bases between. There are 11 residues in the CDR3. Germline V gene sequence: CDR1 KGHDR, CDR2 SFDVKD. Written as DNA, the CDR3 is TGTGCCACCCGCAGCACCGGGGAGCTGTTTTTT. Its translation is CATRSTGELFF.

The V and J genes are TRBV5-6 and TRBJ1-1, with D hard to call. Germline V CDR1 and CDR2: SGHDT, YYEEEE. This CDR3 has 13 residues. The V end lost 1 base, the J end lost 1 base, and 5 bases lay between the germline ends. The CDR3, as DNA: TGTGCCAGCAGCTTGTTACCGAACACTGAAGCTTTCTTT. Translation: CASSLLPNTEAFF. The full variable domain, with the rest looked up from reference TRBV5-6 and TRBJ1-1, is DAGVTQSPTHLIKTRGQQVTLRCSPKSGHDTVSWYQQALGQGPQFIFQYYEEEERQRGNFPDRFSGHQFPNYSSELNVNALLLGDSALYLCASSLLPNTEAFFGQGTRLTVV.

The rearrangement joins TRBV4-1 to TRBJ2-5; D remains ambiguous. The ends were cut back, 3 bases at V and 5 bases at J, with 4 bases in the middle. The CDR3 loop spans 11 amino acids. Germline CDR1 reads MGHRA; CDR2 reads YSYEKL. CDR3 DNA sequence: TGCGCCAGCAGCCACCGGGAGACCCAGTACTTC. This sequence encodes CASSHRETQYF.

This chain joins TRBV19 and TRBJ1-1, with D perhaps matching TRBD1 (5 bases). Per the germline V gene, CDR1 is LNHDA and CDR2 is SQIVND (reference sequence). The ends were cut back, 7 bases at V and 6 bases at J, with 18 bases in the middle. The CDR3 contains 14 residues. CDR3 coding DNA: TGTGCCAGTATAATGTGGGGCGGGTCCCCTGAAGCTTTCTTT. Protein sequence: CASIMWGGSPEAFF.

This clone was counted once. This chain joins TRBV4-1 and TRBJ2-6, with D hard to call. CDR1 is MGHRA, CDR2 YSYEKL, per germline. The CDR3 spans 15 residues. V gave up 2 bases and J gave up 0 bases, with 5 bases separating them. CDR3 nucleotide sequence: TGCGCCAGCAGCCAACCAGTCTCTGGGGCCAACGTCCTGACTTTC. Protein sequence: CASSQPVSGANVLTF.

This clone appeared a single time. The chain uses TRBV20-1 and TRBJ2-1, with a tentative D call TRBD1 (6 bases). V lost 3 bases and J lost 3, with 9 bases in between. CDR1 is DFQATT and CDR2 is SNEGSKA in the germline V gene (reference sequence). The CDR3 covers 13 residues. CDR3: CSASKDSYNEQFF. The CDR3 region has the DNA TGCAGTGCTAGTAAGGACAGCTACAATGAGCAGTTCTTC.

The chain has TRBV5-5 and TRBJ1-5; perhaps TRBD1 as D (5 bases). Germline V gene sequence: CDR1 SGHKS, CDR2 YYEKEE (reference sequence). V lost 4 bases and J 5 bases, leaving 10 bases between the germline ends. The CDR3 length is 13 residues. The CDR3 sequence is CASSRDLYQPQHF. The CDR3 DNA reads as TGTGCCAGCAGCCGGGACCTTTATCAGCCCCAGCATTTT. Together with reference TRBV5-5 and TRBJ1-5, the CDR3 gives the full variable domain: DAGVTQSPTHLIKTRGQQVTLRCSPISGHKSVSWYQQVLGQGPQFIFQYYEKEERGRGNFPDRFSARQFPNYSSELNVNALLLGDSALYLCASSRDLYQPQHFGDGTRLSIL.

For the CDR3, the DNA is TGTGCCATCAGGGCCGGACTAGCACAAGAGACCCAGTACTTC. As protein: CAIRAGLAQETQYF. The genes are TRBV10-3 and TRBJ2-5; 8 positions match TRBD2. In germline, CDR1 is ENHRY, CDR2 SYGVKD. Trimming at V came to 6 bases and at J to 2 bases, leaving 5 bases not matched to a gene. There are 14 residues in the CDR3.

This clone was counted a few times. The chain uses TRBV6-4 and TRBJ2-2, with unresolved D. Germline V lookup: CDR1 MRHNA, CDR2 SNTAGT. The length of the CDR3 is 15 residues. Trimming stripped 10 bases from V and 3 bases from J, with 18 bases between. In DNA, the CDR3 is TGTGCCACCCCTCTATTAGGGTTTGACACCGGGGAGCTGTTTTTT. Residues: CATPLLGFDTGELFF.

This clone was detected only once. The V call is TRBV2, the J call TRBJ2-5; maybe TRBD2 (5 bases). Trimming took off 7 bases at V and 5 bases at J, with 26 bases between the two ends. Per germline, CDR1 SNHLY and CDR2 FYNNEI. This CDR3 region has 17 residues. CDR3 bases: TGTGCCAGCAATCATCCGGATTTAGCGTCCTCGAAGGAGACCCAGTACTTC. This sequence encodes CASNHPDLASSKETQYF.

This clone occurred once. This rearrangement joins TRBV7-9 to TRBJ2-7; D is possibly TRBD2 (6 bases). The CDR3 covers 12 residues. Trimming pared 5 bases from V and 3 bases from J, leaving 8 bases between. Germline CDR1 is SEHNR and CDR2 is FQNEAQ (reference sequence). As DNA, the CDR3 is TGTGCCAGCAGCCGCGGGGACTACGAGCAGTACTTC. This codes for CASSRGDYEQYF. Variable domain in full (rest from reference TRBV7-9 and TRBJ2-7): DTGVSQNPRHKITKRGQNVTFRCDPISEHNRLYWYRQTLGQGPEFLTYFQNEAQLEKSRLLSDRFSAERPKGSFSTLEIQRTEQGDSAMYLCASSRGDYEQYFGPGTRLTVT.

J is TRBJ2-3 and V is TRBV5-6, with TRBD2 identical over 10 bases. The CDR3 covers 16 residues. Trimming removed 0 bases from V and 2 bases from J; junction bases left unmatched: 3. In germline, CDR1 is SGHDT, CDR2 YYEEEE. The CDR3 nucleotides are TGTGCCAGCAGCTTGGGGACTAGCGGTTCCACAGATACGCAGTATTTT. It codes for CASSLGTSGSTDTQYF.

The chain carries TRBV4-1 and TRBJ2-1; D is ambiguous. V was pared by 5 bases and J by 2 bases, with 10 bases between. In germline, CDR1 is MGHRA, CDR2 YSYEKL. The CDR3 has 14 amino acids. In nucleotides, the CDR3 is TGCGCCAGCAGCTTCAATGGGGCCTACAATGAGCAGTTCTTC. Encoded protein: CASSFNGAYNEQFF.

V and J are TRBV7-8 and TRBJ2-5; tentatively, D is TRBD2 (5 bases). V dropped 2 bases and J dropped 5 bases, with 12 bases sitting between them. Per germline, CDR1 SGHVS and CDR2 FQNEAQ. This CDR3 is 14 amino acids long. This chain's CDR3 is CASSLKDSGETQYF. The CDR3 coding sequence is TGTGCCAGCAGCTTAAAGGACTCCGGGGAGACCCAGTACTTC.

The CDR3 sequence is CASTAQSTDTQYF. The DNA for the CDR3 is TGTGCCAGCACGGCCCAGAGCACAGATACGCAGTATTTT. The chain uses TRBV9 and TRBJ2-3; D is unresolved. This CDR3 has 13 amino acids. Looked up from germline, CDR1 is SGDLS and CDR2 is YYNGEE. The ends were cut back, 6 bases at V and 0 bases at J, with 8 bases in the middle. The whole variable domain, remainder taken from reference TRBV9 and TRBJ2-3, is DSGVTQTPKHLITATGQRVTLRCSPRSGDLSVYWYQQSLDQGLQFLIQYYNGEERAKGNILERFSAQQFPDLHSELNLSSLELGDSALYFCASTAQSTDTQYFGPGTRLTVL.

Only a few counts were recorded for this clone. V gene TRBV5-6 combines with J gene TRBJ1-5, with 7 bases that match TRBD1. Germline CDR1 reads SGHDT; CDR2 reads YYEEEE. This CDR3 region has 15 residues. Trimming cost V 0 bases and J 0 bases; bases outside gene matches: 0. CDR3 sequence reads: CASSLDRGSNQPQHF. The CDR3 DNA reads TGTGCCAGCAGCTTGGACAGGGGTAGCAATCAGCCCCAGCATTTT.

The chain links TRBV7-9 to TRBJ2-2; D could derive from TRBD1 or TRBD2 (5 bases each). The germline CDR1 and CDR2 sequences are SEHNR and FQNEAQ (reference sequence). V shed 5 bases and J shed 3 bases, with 13 bases lying between them. The CDR3 sequence is 15 residues long. The DNA of the CDR3 is TGTGCCAGCAGCCCCCCGGGGCCTTACACCGGGGAGCTGTTTTTT. It is translated as CASSPPGPYTGELFF.

The chain recombines TRBV6-5 with TRBJ2-7; unclear D gene. Trimming cost V 6 bases and J 4 bases, with 16 bases left between them. This CDR3 is built from 14 residues. CDR1 and CDR2 (germline): MNHEY, SVGAGI. CDR3 nucleotides: TGTGCCAGCAGCGAGGCTAGAAAAGGGTACGAGCAGTACTTC. This sequence encodes CASSEARKGYEQYF.

This clone was detected a few times. V usage is TRBV5-6 and J usage is TRBJ1-2; D perhaps matches TRBD1 (6 bases). The V end was cut by 4 bases, the J end by 2 bases, with 6 bases between. This CDR3 spans 12 amino acids. Germline CDR1 is SGHDT and CDR2 is YYEEEE. For the CDR3, the DNA is TGTGCCAGCAGCACAGGGAACTATGGCTACACCTTC. As protein: CASSTGNYGYTF.

The CDR3 nucleotides are TGTGCCAGCTCACCGGGTAATGGACAGCTTGAAGCTTTCTTT. Residues: CASSPGNGQLEAFF. The chain couples TRBV18 to TRBJ1-1; possible D gene TRBD1, 6 bases. Trimming removed 3 bases from V and 7 bases from J, with 15 bases in between. CDR1 and CDR2 (germline): KGHSH, LQKENI. This CDR3 spans 14 amino acids.

The rearrangement uses TRBV6-2 or TRBV6-3 and TRBJ2-7, with 7 bases aligning to TRBD2. The germline CDR1 and CDR2 sequences are MNHEY and SVGEGT. V was pared by 2 bases and J by 3 bases, with 7 bases of the junction left unmatched. CDR3 length equals 15 residues. CDR3 in DNA: TGTGCCAGCAGTTACGGAGCGGGAACGATCTACGAGCAGTACTTC. Its protein product is CASSYGAGTIYEQYF.

The chain has TRBV4-1 and TRBJ2-6; possibly TRBD1 or TRBD2 for D (5 bases each). This CDR3 region has 20 residues. Germline V gene data show CDR1 as MGHRA and CDR2 as YSYEKL. Trimming took 1 base from V and 2 from J, leaving 21 bases between them. The CDR3 reads CASSQGPSADKPAGANVLTF. The CDR3 DNA is TGCGCCAGCAGCCAAGGACCGTCAGCGGACAAGCCTGCTGGGGCCAACGTCCTGACTTTC.

V is TRBV11-2 and J is TRBJ2-5, with TRBD2 matching 11 bases. With 3 bases clipped from V and 5 bases from J, the junction kept 5 bases outside the gene matches. The CDR3 runs to 15 residues. The germline CDR1 and CDR2 sequences are SGHAT and FQNNGV. DNA for the CDR3: TGTGCCAGCAGCTTTACTAGCGGGAGTCATGAGACCCAGTACTTC. It yields the protein CASSFTSGSHETQYF.

The chain carries TRBV10-2 and TRBJ1-5; D perhaps matches TRBD1 (5 bases). V gave up 0 bases and J gave up 3 bases, with 9 bases separating them. Germline V CDR1 and CDR2: WSHSY, SAAADI. The CDR3 is 15 amino acids. The CDR3 sequence: CASSESGTNNQPQHF. CDR3 bases: TGCGCCAGCAGTGAGTCAGGGACTAACAATCAGCCCCAGCATTTT.

On this clone: The sample holds other DNA sequences that translate to the same CDR3. CDR3 in DNA: TGTGCCAGCAGTTTAGCCGATACGCAGTATTTT. Translation gives CASSLADTQYF. V is TRBV12-3 or TRBV12-4 and J is TRBJ2-3; D remains unclear. Trimming cost V 0 bases and J 6 bases, with 1 base left between them. This CDR3 contains 11 residues.

The V and J genes are TRBV7-9 and TRBJ2-5, with 7 positions matching TRBD2. Germline V lookup: CDR1 SEHNR, CDR2 FQNEAQ (reference sequence). The CDR3 runs to 14 residues. The junction had 6 bases not matched to a gene; V was cut back by 6 bases and J by 2 bases. The CDR3 sequence: CASSYRDYQETQYF. The CDR3 DNA is TGTGCCAGCAGTTATCGGGACTATCAAGAGACCCAGTACTTC.